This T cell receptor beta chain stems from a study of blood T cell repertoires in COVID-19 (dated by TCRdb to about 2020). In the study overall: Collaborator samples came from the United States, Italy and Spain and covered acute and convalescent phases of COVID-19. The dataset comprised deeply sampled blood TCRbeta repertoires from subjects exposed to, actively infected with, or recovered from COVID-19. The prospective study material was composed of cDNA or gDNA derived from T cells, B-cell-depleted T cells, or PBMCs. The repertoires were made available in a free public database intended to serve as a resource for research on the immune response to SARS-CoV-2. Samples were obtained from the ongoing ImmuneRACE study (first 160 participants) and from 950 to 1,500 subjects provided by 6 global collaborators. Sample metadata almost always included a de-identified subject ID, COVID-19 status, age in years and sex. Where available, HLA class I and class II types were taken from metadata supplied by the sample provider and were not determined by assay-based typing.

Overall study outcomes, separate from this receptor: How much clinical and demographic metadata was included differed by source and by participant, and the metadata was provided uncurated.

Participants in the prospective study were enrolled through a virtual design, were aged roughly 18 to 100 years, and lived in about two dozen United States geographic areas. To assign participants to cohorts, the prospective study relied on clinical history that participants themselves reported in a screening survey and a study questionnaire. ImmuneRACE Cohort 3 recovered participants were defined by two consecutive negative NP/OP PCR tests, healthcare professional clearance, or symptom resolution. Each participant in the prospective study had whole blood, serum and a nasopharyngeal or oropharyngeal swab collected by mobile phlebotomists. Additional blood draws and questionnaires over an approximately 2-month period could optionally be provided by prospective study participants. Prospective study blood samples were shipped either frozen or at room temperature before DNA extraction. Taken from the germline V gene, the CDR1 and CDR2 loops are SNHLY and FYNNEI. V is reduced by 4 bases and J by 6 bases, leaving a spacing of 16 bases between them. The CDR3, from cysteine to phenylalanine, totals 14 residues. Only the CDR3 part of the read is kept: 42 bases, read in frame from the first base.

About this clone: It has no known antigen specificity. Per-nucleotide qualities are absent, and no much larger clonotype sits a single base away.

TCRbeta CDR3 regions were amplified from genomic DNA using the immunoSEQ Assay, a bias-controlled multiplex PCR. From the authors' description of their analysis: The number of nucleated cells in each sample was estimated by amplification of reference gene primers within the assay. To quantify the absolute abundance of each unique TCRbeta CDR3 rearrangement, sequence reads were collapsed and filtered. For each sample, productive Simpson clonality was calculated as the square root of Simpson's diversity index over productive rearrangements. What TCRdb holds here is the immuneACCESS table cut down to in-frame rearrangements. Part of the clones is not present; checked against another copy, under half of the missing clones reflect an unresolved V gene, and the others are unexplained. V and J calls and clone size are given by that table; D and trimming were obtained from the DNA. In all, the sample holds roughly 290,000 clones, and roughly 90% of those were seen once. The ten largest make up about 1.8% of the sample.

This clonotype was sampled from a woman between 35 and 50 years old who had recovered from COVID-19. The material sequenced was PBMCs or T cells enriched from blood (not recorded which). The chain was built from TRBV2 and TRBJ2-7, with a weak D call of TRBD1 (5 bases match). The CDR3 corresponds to CASSVARAFSEQYF. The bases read TGTGCCAGCAGTGTTGCCAGGGCTTTCTCCGAGCAGTACTTC.